This T cell receptor (beta chain) was identified in a study of T cell responses to AZD1222 COVID-19 vaccine. Overall study findings and caveats: Sampling captured repertoires only after the peak T cell response.

The CDR3 is 13 amino acids. Germline trimming cut 6 bases from V and 5 bases from J; bases unmatched to any gene: 5. CDR1 is ENHRY, CDR2 SYGVKD, per germline. Repertoires were generated with immunoSEQ multiplex PCR, while TCRdb's copy carries only in-frame clones and drops some. The sample lists 150,000 or so clones, around nine tenths seen once, with more than 1.4% in the top ten. On this clone: Its antigen is as yet unknown.

The TCR originated in an adult in good health. The sample here was peripheral blood, taken on day 0 of AZD1222 vaccination. V is TRBV10-3 and J is TRBJ1-1, with 8 bases lining up with TRBD1. The CDR3 region has the DNA TGTGCCATCAGGAGGACAGGGTTGACTGAAGCTTTCTTT. It codes for CAIRRTGLTEAFF.